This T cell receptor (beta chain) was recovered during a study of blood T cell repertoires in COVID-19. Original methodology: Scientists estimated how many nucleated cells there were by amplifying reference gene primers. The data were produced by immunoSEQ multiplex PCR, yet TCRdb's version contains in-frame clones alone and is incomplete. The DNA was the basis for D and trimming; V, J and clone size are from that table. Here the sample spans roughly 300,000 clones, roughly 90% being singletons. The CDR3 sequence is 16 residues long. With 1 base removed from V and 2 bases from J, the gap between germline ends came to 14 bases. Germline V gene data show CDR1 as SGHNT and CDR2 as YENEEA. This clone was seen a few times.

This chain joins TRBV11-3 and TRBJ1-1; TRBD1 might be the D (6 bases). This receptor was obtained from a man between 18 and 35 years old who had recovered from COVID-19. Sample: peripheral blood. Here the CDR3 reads CASSLVPNRVNTEAFF. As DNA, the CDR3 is TGTGCCAGCAGCTTAGTCCCTAACAGGGTAAACACTGAAGCTTTCTTT.